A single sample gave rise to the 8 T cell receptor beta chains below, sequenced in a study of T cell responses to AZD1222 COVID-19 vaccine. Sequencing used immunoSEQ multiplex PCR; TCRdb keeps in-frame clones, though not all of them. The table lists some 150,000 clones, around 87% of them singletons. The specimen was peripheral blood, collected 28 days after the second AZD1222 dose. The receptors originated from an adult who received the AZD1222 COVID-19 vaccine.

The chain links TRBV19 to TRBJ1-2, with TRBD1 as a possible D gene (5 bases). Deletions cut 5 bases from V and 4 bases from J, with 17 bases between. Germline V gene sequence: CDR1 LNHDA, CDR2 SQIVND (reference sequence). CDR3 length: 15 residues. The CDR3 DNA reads TGTGCCAGTAGTCCCAGGGAGGGCTCCATCTATGGCTACACCTTC. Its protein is CASSPREGSIYGYTF.

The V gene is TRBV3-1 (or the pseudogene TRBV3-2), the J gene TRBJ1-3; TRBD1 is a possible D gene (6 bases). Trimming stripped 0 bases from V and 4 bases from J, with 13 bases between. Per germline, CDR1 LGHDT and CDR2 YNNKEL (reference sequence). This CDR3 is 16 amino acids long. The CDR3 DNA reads TGTGCCAGCAGCCAAGAACGGGGGGCGCGAGGAAACACCATATATTTT. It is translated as CASSQERGARGNTIYF.

This CDR3 reads CASSYSRTSGSVEQFF. Here the CDR3 DNA reads TGTGCCAGCAGTTACTCGAGGACTAGCGGGAGTGTTGAGCAGTTCTTC. J is TRBJ2-1 and V is TRBV6-2 or TRBV6-3; 13 nucleotides line up with TRBD2. The CDR3 totals 16 residues. Germline V lookup: CDR1 MNHEY, CDR2 SVGEGT. J gave up 9 bases and V 0 bases, and 5 bases lay outside the gene matches.

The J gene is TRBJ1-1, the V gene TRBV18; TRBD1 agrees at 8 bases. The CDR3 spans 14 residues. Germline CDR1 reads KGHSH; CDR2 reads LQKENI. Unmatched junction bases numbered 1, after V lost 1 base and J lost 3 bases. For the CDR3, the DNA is TGTGCCAGCTCACCACTGGACAGGGACACTGAAGCTTTCTTT. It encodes CASSPLDRDTEAFF.

Here the CDR3 DNA reads TGTGCCAGCAGCACAGACGACCTAGCCAAAAACATTCAGTACTTC. Protein product: CASSTDDLAKNIQYF. The genes are TRBV5-4 and TRBJ2-4; D is ambiguous. Germline CDR1 SGHNT, CDR2 YYREEE (reference sequence). The CDR3 contains 15 residues. Deletions cut 4 bases from V and 0 bases from J, with 11 bases between.

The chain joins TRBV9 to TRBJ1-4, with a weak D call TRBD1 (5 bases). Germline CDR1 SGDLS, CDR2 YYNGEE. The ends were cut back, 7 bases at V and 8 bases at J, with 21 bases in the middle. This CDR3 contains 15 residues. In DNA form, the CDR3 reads TGTGCCAGCGGAATAGGGGTGACACCTCGGGAAAAACTGTTTTTT. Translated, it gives CASGIGVTPREKLFF.

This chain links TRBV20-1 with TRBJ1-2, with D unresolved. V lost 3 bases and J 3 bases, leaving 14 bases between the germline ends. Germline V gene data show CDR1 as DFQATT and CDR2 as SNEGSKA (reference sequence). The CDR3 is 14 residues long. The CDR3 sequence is CSASGQKRDYGYTF. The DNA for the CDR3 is TGCAGTGCTAGTGGGCAGAAGAGAGACTATGGCTACACCTTC.

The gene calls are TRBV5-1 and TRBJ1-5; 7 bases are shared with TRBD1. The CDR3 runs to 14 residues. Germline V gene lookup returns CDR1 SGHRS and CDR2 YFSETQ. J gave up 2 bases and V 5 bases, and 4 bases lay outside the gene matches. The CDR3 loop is CASSFTGGNQPQHF. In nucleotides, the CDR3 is TGCGCCAGCAGTTTTACAGGGGGCAATCAGCCCCAGCATTTT.